Each of the 19 T cell receptor beta chains below was sequenced from the same sample in a study of read filtering for tumor transcriptome and immune sequencing. The library was built from 400 ng RNA with molecular barcoded adaptors for alpha/delta and beta/gamma chains. MiXCR was run by TCRdb on the reads, yielding one entry per CDR3 protein. The sample totals 44 distinct CDR3 sequences. The sequenced sample consisted of a population of CD138-negative cells sorted from bone marrow. These receptors were collected from a donor at least 40 years old with multiple myeloma. This table probably holds off-target reads from a library built for another chain.

The chain has TRBV20-1 and TRBJ2-1; 7 nucleotides align to TRBD2. The V gene end was trimmed by 5 bases and the J gene end by 5 bases; junction bases not matched to a gene: 6. Germline loops: CDR1 DFQATT, CDR2 SNEGSKA (reference sequence). The CDR3 runs to 13 residues. This chain's CDR3 is CSAASGPNNEQFF. The CDR3 DNA is TGCAGTGCTGCTAGCGGCCCGAACAATGAGCAGTTCTTC.

The rearrangement uses TRBV7-8 and TRBJ2-1; 8 nucleotides agree with TRBD2. This CDR3 comprises 17 residues. The germline gives CDR1 SGHVS, CDR2 FQNEAQ. V dropped 1 base and J dropped 1; count of bases not matched to a gene: 6. The chain's CDR3 is CASSLGTSGTSYNEQFF. The CDR3 bases are TGTGCCAGCAGCTTAGGTACTAGCGGTACTTCCTACAATGAGCAGTTCTTC.

The CDR3 DNA is TGTGCCAGCAGCCCATACCTGACAGGGGGGCAAGGGACTAGCTGGAATGAGCAGTTCTTC. Encoded protein: CASSPYLTGGQGTSWNEQFF. The rearrangement uses TRBV7-8 and TRBJ2-1; the D call may be TRBD1 or TRBD2 (9 bases each). With 5 bases removed from V and 7 bases from J, the gap between germline ends came to 33 bases. Germline V gene data show CDR1 as SGHVS and CDR2 as FQNEAQ. The CDR3 contains 20 residues.

A note on this clonotype: One end of the junction fails to match germline, which may point to a read error. The chain links TRBV2 to TRBJ2-3, with D maybe TRBD2 (6 bases). Germline V gene lookup returns CDR1 SNHLY and CDR2 FYNNEI. The length of the CDR3 is 16 residues. CDR3 sequence reads: CAGSEVTGVGTDTQYF. The CDR3 DNA reads TGTGCCGGCAGTGAAGTTACGGGAGTGGGCACAGATACGCAGTATTTT.

The genes are TRBV7-8 and TRBJ2-1; D possibly matches TRBD1 or TRBD2 (5 bases each). Germline assignment: CDR1 SGHVS and CDR2 FQNEAQ. The V end lost 4 bases, the J end lost 5 bases, and 18 bases lay between the germline ends. The CDR3 is 16 amino acids. CDR3: CASSSREGKLHNEQFF. CDR3 coding DNA: TGTGCCAGCAGCTCTAGAGAGGGGAAACTCCACAATGAGCAGTTCTTC. Full variable domain (remainder filled in from reference TRBV7-8 and TRBJ2-1): GAGVSQSPRYKVAKRGQDVALRCDPISGHVSLFWYQQALGQGPEFLTYFQNEAQLDKSGLPSDRFFAERPEGSVSTLKIQRTQQEDSAVYLCASSSREGKLHNEQFFGPGTRLTVL.

The chain employs TRBV7-6 and TRBJ2-3, with TRBD2 as a possible D gene (6 bases). Germline V gene data show CDR1 as SGHVS and CDR2 as FNYEAQ. CDR3 length: 16 amino acids. The V end lost 2 bases, the J end lost 0 bases, and 12 bases lay between the germline ends. The CDR3 nucleotides read TGTGCCAGCAGCTTACTAGGCGGGGCGAGCACAGATACGCAGTATTTT. Translating gives CASSLLGGASTDTQYF.

The chain uses TRBV2 and TRBJ2-7; D perhaps matches TRBD1 (5 bases). Germline lookup yields CDR1 SNHLY and CDR2 FYNNEI. The V end lost 3 bases, the J end lost 3 bases, and 9 bases lay between the germline ends. The CDR3 is made up of 13 amino acids. CDR3 loop: CASSDGQGYEQYF. CDR3 nucleotides: TGTGCCAGCAGTGATGGTCAGGGCTACGAGCAGTACTTC.

A single count supports this clonotype. The rearrangement uses TRBV29-1 and TRBJ2-7; D is unclear. Germline V gives CDR1 SQVTM, CDR2 ANQGSEA. V lost 2 bases to trimming and J lost 5 bases, with 13 bases between them. The CDR3 covers 13 residues. Written as DNA, the CDR3 is TGCAGCGTTGAAACCCCCCAGAGGCACGAGCAGTACTTC. The encoded protein is CSVETPQRHEQYF.

The chain has TRBV7-9 and TRBJ2-1, with a possible D match to TRBD1 (6 bases). This CDR3 is 14 amino acids long. CDR1 is SEHNR and CDR2 is FQNEAQ in the germline V gene (reference sequence). With 1 base removed from V and 6 bases from J, the gap between germline ends came to 10 bases. CDR3 coding DNA: TGTGCCAGCAGCTTAGTAGGACAGAGCAATGAGCAGTTCTTC. Its translation: CASSLVGQSNEQFF.

This clonotype ranks as hyperexpanded. The chain joins TRBV7-9 to TRBJ2-1; TRBD1 aligns across 9 bases. After removal of 4 bases from V and 8 bases from J, the junction contained 6 bases not matched to a gene. The CDR3 loop spans 14 amino acids. Germline V CDR1 and CDR2: SEHNR, FQNEAQ (reference sequence). The CDR3 spells CASSWTGEGDEQFF. For the CDR3, the DNA is TGTGCCAGCAGCTGGACAGGGGAGGGCGATGAGCAGTTCTTC.

The V and J genes are TRBV7-8 and TRBJ2-1; 8 bases align to TRBD2. CDR3 size: 14 residues. The junction had 4 bases not matched to a gene; V was cut back by 3 bases and J by 6 bases. Per germline, CDR1 SGHVS and CDR2 FQNEAQ. CDR3 protein: CASSFPSGSNEQFF. The CDR3 DNA reads TGTGCCAGCAGCTTCCCTAGCGGGTCCAATGAGCAGTTCTTC.

The chain carries TRBV7-2 and TRBJ1-4; TRBD1 agrees at 11 bases. V was pared by 5 bases and J by 7 bases, with 3 bases of the junction left unmatched. From germline, CDR1 is SGHTA and CDR2 FQGNSA. This CDR3 is 14 amino acids long. CDR3 nucleotide sequence: TGTGCCAGCAGCCCGGACAGGGGGCCTGAAAAACTGTTTTTT. It specifies CASSPDRGPEKLFF.

This sequence joins TRBV29-1 and TRBJ2-1; no clear D gene. Germline CDR1 and CDR2: SQVTM and ANQGSEA. The V end lost 6 bases, the J end lost 5 bases, and 5 bases lay between the germline ends. This CDR3 is 10 amino acids long. The CDR3 region has the DNA TGCAGCGTGGTAGACAATGAGCAGTTCTTC. Protein: CSVVDNEQFF.

The CDR3 nucleotides read TGTGCCAGCAGGCCCGGAGGGGAATACTACGAGCAGTACTTC. The encoded protein is CASRPGGEYYEQYF. V is TRBV28 and J is TRBJ2-7; a weak D match, TRBD2 (6 bases). The CDR3 is 14 amino acids. The germline V and J ends were trimmed by 6 bases and 3 bases, with 15 bases remaining between them. CDR1 MDHEN and CDR2 SYDVKM come from the germline V gene.

This clonotype showed up just a few times. The chain recombines TRBV20-1 with TRBJ2-7; 8 bases match TRBD2. Trimming cost V 4 bases and J 1 base; bases outside gene matches: 6. Germline assignment: CDR1 DFQATT and CDR2 SNEGSKA (reference sequence). CDR3 length: 14 residues. The CDR3 nucleotides are TGCAGTGCTACCAGCGGGAGTATTTCCTACGAGCAGTACTTC. Protein: CSATSGSISYEQYF.

This chain connects TRBV5-1 to TRBJ2-1, with 9 nucleotides matching TRBD2. The V segment lost 4 bases and the J segment 3 bases; nucleotides outside the gene matches: 2. Germline lookup yields CDR1 SGHRS and CDR2 YFSETQ. The CDR3 is 14 residues long. DNA of the CDR3: TGCGCCAGCAGCGCAGCGGGGGGCTACAATGAGCAGTTCTTC. Protein sequence: CASSAAGGYNEQFF.

The rearrangement uses TRBV7-6 and TRBJ1-1, with D uncertain. V lost 5 bases, J lost 0 bases, and 22 bases lay in between. The CDR3 loop spans 18 amino acids. CDR1 and CDR2 (germline): SGHVS, FNYEAQ. DNA for the CDR3: TGTGCCAGCAGCCCCTTCTCTCCCTGGGTTAGGGTGAACACTGAAGCTTTCTTT. This sequence encodes CASSPFSPWVRVNTEAFF.

In its sample, this clonotype is hyperexpanded. The rearrangement links TRBV7-8 to TRBJ2-1; 12 bases are a match to TRBD2. V was clipped by 5 bases and J by 7 bases; unmatched bases: 21. The CDR3 runs to 20 residues. Germline V CDR1 and CDR2: SGHVS, FQNEAQ. This CDR3 reads CASSPYRTGGQGTSGNEQFF. The CDR3 DNA reads TGTGCCAGCAGCCCATACCGGACAGGGGGGCAAGGGACTAGCGGGAATGAGCAGTTCTTC.

This clonotype showed up just once. V is TRBV7-8 and J is TRBJ2-1, with TRBD2 identical over 11 bases. The CDR3 contains 15 residues. V lost 5 bases to trimming and J lost 7 bases; unmatched junction nucleotides: 7. The germline gives CDR1 SGHVS, CDR2 FQNEAQ. The CDR3 region is CASSRVAGGPNEQFF. Written as DNA, the CDR3 is TGTGCCAGCAGCCGGGTAGCGGGAGGGCCGAATGAGCAGTTCTTC.